These 4 T cell receptor beta chains were sequenced from one sample in a study of blood T cell repertoires in COVID-19. Assay: immunoSEQ multiplex PCR; the TCRdb copy retains only in-frame clones and omits some. The sample lists 250,000 or so clones, 75% to 90% seen once, with over 0.85% in the top ten. Source material: PBMCs or T cells enriched from blood (not recorded which). The receptors were sampled from a middle-aged man who had been exposed to COVID-19.

This clone was picked up one time. The V call is TRBV5-1, the J call TRBJ1-1; D not certain. The CDR3 is 14 amino acids. CDR1 and CDR2 from the germline V gene are SGHRS and YFSETQ. V lost 5 bases, J lost 5 bases, and 16 bases lay in between. CDR3 in amino acids: CASRSAQALTEAFF. CDR3 bases: TGCGCCAGCAGATCCGCCCAGGCCCTGACTGAAGCTTTCTTT.

V gene TRBV3-1 (or the pseudogene TRBV3-2) combines with J gene TRBJ1-2; tentatively, D is TRBD1 (6 bases). This CDR3 is built from 15 residues. Trimming took 0 bases from V and 7 from J, leaving 15 bases between them. Germline CDR1 and CDR2: LGHDT and YNNKEL (reference sequence). CDR3 sequence: CASSQEPVTGTGYTF. The DNA for the CDR3 is TGTGCCAGCAGCCAAGAACCAGTCACAGGGACTGGCTACACCTTC.

This chain connects TRBV7-3 to TRBJ1-2, with unresolved D. Deletions cut 5 bases from V and 0 bases from J, with 16 bases between. The CDR3 is 16 residues long. The germline gives CDR1 SGHTA, CDR2 FQGTGA. The CDR3 protein is CASSLDPTGTNYGYTF. CDR3 coding DNA: TGTGCCAGCAGCCTCGATCCTACGGGAACTAACTATGGCTACACCTTC.

V is TRBV9 and J is TRBJ1-2; 9 bases align to TRBD1. The CDR3 sequence is 15 residues long. V lost 0 bases and J lost 2; bases outside the gene matches: 2. Looked up from germline, CDR1 is SGDLS and CDR2 is YYNGEE. The CDR3 DNA is TGTGCCAGCAGCGTAGGGGACAGGGCGAACTATGGCTACACCTTC. Its protein is CASSVGDRANYGYTF.